Here is one T cell receptor beta chain with its context. Its cognate antigen is unknown. The sequence runs out 3 residues before the end of the CDR3; the remainder is reconstructed from the germline J gene. Clones were read by immunoSEQ multiplex PCR, and TCRdb kept only the in-frame ones, dropping some. Listed for the sample are about 12,000 clones, none seen a single time. The data originate from a study of T cell clonality in common variable immunodeficiency. Points from the study as a whole: CVID patient heterogeneity limited repertoire-clinical complication correlations. TCRbeta clonality was increased in CVID versus healthy controls. Reportedly, TCR beta sequences from common variable immunodeficiency showed fewer deletions and N-nucleotide insertions.

V shed 1 base, J shed 6 bases, and the junction held 5 bases outside the gene matches. This CDR3 is 14 amino acids long. Per the germline V gene, CDR1 is SEHNR and CDR2 is FQNEAQ (reference sequence). The sequenced material came from peripheral blood mononuclear cells. The chain links TRBV7-9 to TRBJ1-2; TRBD1 matches at 7 bases. This receptor was identified in a human donor with common variable immunodeficiency. The part of the CDR3 DNA that was read is TGTGCCAGCAGCTTAGGACAGGGAGGCGATGGC. Translated, it gives CASSLGQGGDG. The CDR3, in full, reads CASSLGQGGDGYTF.